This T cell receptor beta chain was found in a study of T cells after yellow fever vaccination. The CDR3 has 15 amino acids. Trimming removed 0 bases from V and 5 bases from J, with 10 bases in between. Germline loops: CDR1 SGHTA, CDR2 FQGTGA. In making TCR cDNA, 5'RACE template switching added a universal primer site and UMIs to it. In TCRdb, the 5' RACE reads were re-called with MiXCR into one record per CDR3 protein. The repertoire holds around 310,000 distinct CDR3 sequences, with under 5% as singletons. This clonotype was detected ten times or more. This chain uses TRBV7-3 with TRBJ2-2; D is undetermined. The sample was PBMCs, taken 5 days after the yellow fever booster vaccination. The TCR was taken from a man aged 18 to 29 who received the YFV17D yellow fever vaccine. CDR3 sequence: CASSLTGSTTGELFF. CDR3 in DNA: TGTGCCAGCAGCTTAACGGGATCAACGACCGGGGAGCTGTTTTTT.